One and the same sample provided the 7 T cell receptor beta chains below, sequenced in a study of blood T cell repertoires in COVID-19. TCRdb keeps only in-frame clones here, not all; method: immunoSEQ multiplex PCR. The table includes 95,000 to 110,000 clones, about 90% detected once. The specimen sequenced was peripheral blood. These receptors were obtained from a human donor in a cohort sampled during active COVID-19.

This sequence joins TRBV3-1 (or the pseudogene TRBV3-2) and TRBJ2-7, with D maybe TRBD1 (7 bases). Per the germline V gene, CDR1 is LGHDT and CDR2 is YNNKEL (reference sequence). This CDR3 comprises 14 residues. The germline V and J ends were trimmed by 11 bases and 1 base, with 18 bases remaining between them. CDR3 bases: TGTGCCCCCGGGGGCAGGGGGTTATCCTACGAGCAGTACTTC. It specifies CAPGGRGLSYEQYF.

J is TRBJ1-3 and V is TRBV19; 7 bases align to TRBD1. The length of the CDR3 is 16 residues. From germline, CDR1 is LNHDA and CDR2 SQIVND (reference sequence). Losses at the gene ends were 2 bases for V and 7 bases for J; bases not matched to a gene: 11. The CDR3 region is CASSINRDSNSNTIYF. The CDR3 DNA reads TGTGCCAGTAGTATAAATCGGGACAGCAATTCCAACACCATATATTTT.

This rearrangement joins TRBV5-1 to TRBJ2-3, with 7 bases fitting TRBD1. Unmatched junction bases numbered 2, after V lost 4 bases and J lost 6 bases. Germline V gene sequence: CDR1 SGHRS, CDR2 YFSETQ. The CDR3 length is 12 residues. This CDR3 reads CASSKQGDTQYF. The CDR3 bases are TGCGCCAGCAGCAAACAGGGGGATACGCAGTATTTT.

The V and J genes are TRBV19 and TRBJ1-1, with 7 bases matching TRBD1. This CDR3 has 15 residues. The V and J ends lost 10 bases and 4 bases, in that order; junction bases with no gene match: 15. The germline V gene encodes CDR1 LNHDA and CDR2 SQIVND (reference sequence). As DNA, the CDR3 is TGTGCCACCCGGGTAGGGGGCTTTGGGAGCACTGAAGCTTTCTTT. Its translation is CATRVGGFGSTEAFF.

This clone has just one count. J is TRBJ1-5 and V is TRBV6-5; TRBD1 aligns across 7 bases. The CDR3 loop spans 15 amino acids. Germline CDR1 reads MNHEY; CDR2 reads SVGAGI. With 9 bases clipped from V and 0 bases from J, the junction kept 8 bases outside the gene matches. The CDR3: CASQTGPYSNQPQHF. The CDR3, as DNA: TGTGCCAGTCAGACAGGGCCTTATAGCAATCAGCCCCAGCATTTT.

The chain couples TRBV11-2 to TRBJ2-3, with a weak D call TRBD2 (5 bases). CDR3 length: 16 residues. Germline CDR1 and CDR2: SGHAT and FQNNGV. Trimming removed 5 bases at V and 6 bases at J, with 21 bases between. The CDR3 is CASSPRLSRVWDTQYF. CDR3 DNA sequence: TGTGCCAGCAGCCCCCGACTAAGTAGGGTGTGGGATACGCAGTATTTT.

The CDR3 DNA reads as TGTGCCAGCAGCAACACCGGGACAGGACGGTATGGCTACACCTTC. Its protein product is CASSNTGTGRYGYTF. The chain has TRBV6-5 and TRBJ1-2; 8 bases agree with TRBD1. Losses at the gene ends were 6 bases for V and 5 bases for J; bases not matched to a gene: 11. The CDR3 sequence is 15 residues long. Germline-derived CDR1 and CDR2 are MNHEY and SVGAGI.